This entry features one TCR beta chain sequence. Clones were read by immunoSEQ multiplex PCR, and TCRdb kept only the in-frame ones, dropping some. The repertoire holds more than 450,000 clones, with 70% to 80% as singletons. The data belong to a study of shared clonotypes between healthy human individuals. CDR1 and CDR2 from the germline V gene are SGHKS and YYEKEE (reference sequence). There are 16 residues in the CDR3. Losses at the gene ends were 3 bases for V and 1 base for J; bases not matched to a gene: 1. V usage is TRBV5-5 and J usage is TRBJ2-2; 12 positions agree with TRBD2. Sequencing was carried out using PBMCs. The source of this sequence is a woman aged 40 to 50 in good health. Some clones in this sample may be carry-over from other donors' samples. The CDR3 reads CASSSLAGGNTGELFF. DNA of the CDR3: TGTGCCAGCAGCTCACTAGCGGGAGGGAACACCGGGGAGCTGTTTTTT.